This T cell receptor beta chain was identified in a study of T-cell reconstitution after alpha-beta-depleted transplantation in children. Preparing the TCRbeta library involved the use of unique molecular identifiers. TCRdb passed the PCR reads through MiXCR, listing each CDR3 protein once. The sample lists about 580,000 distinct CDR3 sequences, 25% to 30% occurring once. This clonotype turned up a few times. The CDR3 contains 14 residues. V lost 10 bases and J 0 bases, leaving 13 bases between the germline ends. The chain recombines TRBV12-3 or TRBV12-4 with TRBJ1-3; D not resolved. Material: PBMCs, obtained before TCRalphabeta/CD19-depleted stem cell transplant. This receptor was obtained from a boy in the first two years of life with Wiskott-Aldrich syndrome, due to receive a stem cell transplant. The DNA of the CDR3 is TGTGCCACTACACCCCTGAGCTCTGGAAACACCATATATTTT. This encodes CATTPLSSGNTIYF.